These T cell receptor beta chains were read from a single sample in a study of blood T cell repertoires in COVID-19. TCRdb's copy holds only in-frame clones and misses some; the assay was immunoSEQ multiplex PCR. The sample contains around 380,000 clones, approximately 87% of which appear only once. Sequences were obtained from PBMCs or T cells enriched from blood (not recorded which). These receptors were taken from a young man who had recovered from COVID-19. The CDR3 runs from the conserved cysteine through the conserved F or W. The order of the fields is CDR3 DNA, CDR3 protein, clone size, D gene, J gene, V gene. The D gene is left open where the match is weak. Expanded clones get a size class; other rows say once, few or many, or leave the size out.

cdr3_nt: TGTGCCATCAGTGACGGGAGTAACAATGAGCAGTTCTTC
cdr3_aa: CAISDGSNNEQFF
clone_size: -
d_call: -
j_call: TRBJ2-1
v_call: TRBV10-3

cdr3_nt: TGTGCCTTACACCGGGACAGGGGATTTCGCGCCTATGGCTACACCTTC
cdr3_aa: CALHRDRGFRAYGYTF
clone_size: -
d_call: TRBD1
j_call: TRBJ1-2
v_call: TRBV30

cdr3_nt: TGTGCCAGCAGTCCCAAGCTTAGTTCGGGGTCACTAGCCAAAAACATTCAGTACTTC
cdr3_aa: CASSPKLSSGSLAKNIQYF
clone_size: once
d_call: -
j_call: TRBJ2-4
v_call: TRBV7-9

cdr3_nt: TGTGCCAGCAGTTTTTTAGGGCGGGGCACCGGGGAGCTGTTTTTT
cdr3_aa: CASSFLGRGTGELFF
clone_size: -
d_call: -
j_call: TRBJ2-2
v_call: TRBV27

cdr3_nt: TGTGCCAGCAGTTATGGCGGGCCGAGCACAGATACGCAGTATTTT
cdr3_aa: CASSYGGPSTDTQYF
clone_size: once
d_call: -
j_call: TRBJ2-3
v_call: TRBV6-5

cdr3_nt: TGCAGTGTTAGTACCGGGGACACCGGGGAGCTGTTTTTT
cdr3_aa: CSVSTGDTGELFF
clone_size: -
d_call: -
j_call: TRBJ2-2
v_call: TRBV20-1

cdr3_nt: TGTGCCAGCAGTTTAAAGGTAACCGACAGGGGGCGCTTGGATTTCTACGAGCAGTACTTC
cdr3_aa: CASSLKVTDRGRLDFYEQYF
clone_size: -
d_call: TRBD1
j_call: TRBJ2-7
v_call: TRBV27

cdr3_nt: TGTGCCAGCAGTACCCGAGGACAGGGCGTGTATGGCTACACCTTC
cdr3_aa: CASSTRGQGVYGYTF
clone_size: few
d_call: TRBD1
j_call: TRBJ1-2
v_call: TRBV28

cdr3_nt: TGTGCCAGCAGTTATAATCGCGGGTTGGGTGAAGCTTTCTTT
cdr3_aa: CASSYNRGLGEAFF
clone_size: -
d_call: -
j_call: TRBJ1-1
v_call: TRBV6-5

cdr3_nt: TGTGCCAGCAGCCACAATCAGGACACTGAAGCTTTCTTT
cdr3_aa: CASSHNQDTEAFF
clone_size: few
d_call: -
j_call: TRBJ1-1
v_call: TRBV3-1/TRBV3-2

cdr3_nt: TGTGCCAGCAGTGAAGCGCGGGGCACAGCCTACGAGCAGTACTTC
cdr3_aa: CASSEARGTAYEQYF
clone_size: few
d_call: -
j_call: TRBJ2-7
v_call: TRBV6-1

cdr3_nt: TGTGCCAGCAGTGACAGCGTGTCAAACACTGAAGCTTTCTTT
cdr3_aa: CASSDSVSNTEAFF
clone_size: once
d_call: -
j_call: TRBJ1-1
v_call: TRBV2

cdr3_nt: TGTGCCAGTAGCATGGGGACAGGCTCCTACGAGCAGTACTTC
cdr3_aa: CASSMGTGSYEQYF
clone_size: -
d_call: TRBD1
j_call: TRBJ2-7
v_call: TRBV19

cdr3_nt: TGTGCCAGCAGCTTAGTCGGACAGGGGGCGAACTATGGCTACACCTTC
cdr3_aa: CASSLVGQGANYGYTF
clone_size: -
d_call: TRBD1
j_call: TRBJ1-2
v_call: TRBV7-8

cdr3_nt: TGTGCCAGCAGCCGAAGTCCGGGACACGACACCGGGGAGCTGTTTTTT
cdr3_aa: CASSRSPGHDTGELFF
clone_size: -
d_call: -
j_call: TRBJ2-2
v_call: TRBV7-9

cdr3_nt: TGCGCCTGCCGGGACTACGAAGGCTACACCTTC
cdr3_aa: CACRDYEGYTF
clone_size: -
d_call: -
j_call: TRBJ1-2
v_call: TRBV5-1

cdr3_nt: TGTGCCAGTATTCGGAACACTGAAGCTTTCTTT
cdr3_aa: CASIRNTEAFF
clone_size: few
d_call: -
j_call: TRBJ1-1
v_call: TRBV19